This TCR beta chain originates from a study of T cells in tumors after PD-1 blockade. Across the study: Some patients also took daily vismodegib 150 mg during anti-PD-1 treatment. The study's findings and limits: Blood contained roughly two fifths of the tumor's TCR clonotypes.

The table came from immunoSEQ multiplex PCR; TCRdb's copy has only in-frame clones and leaves some out. The top ten clones hold around 15% of a sample with approximately 46,000 clones, about four fifths of them seen once. CDR3 size: 14 residues. Trimming at V came to 6 bases and at J to 7 bases, leaving 7 bases not matched to a gene. Germline V gives CDR1 MNHEY, CDR2 SVGAGI. This clone was seen a few times. The antigen remains unidentified. Genomic DNA template from tumor biopsies or peripheral blood, about 600 ng to 6,004 ng input. The chain carries TRBV6-5 and TRBJ1-3; 9 nucleotides align to TRBD1. The sample consisted of PBMCs, taken before anti-PD-1 treatment. This clonotype originated in a human donor with basal cell carcinoma. Here the CDR3 reads CASSQGTGRNTIYF. In DNA form, the CDR3 reads TGTGCCAGCAGCCAGGGGACAGGGAGGAACACCATATATTTT.